Shown below are 21 T cell receptor beta chains from a single sample sequenced in a study of shared clonotypes between healthy human individuals. Libraries were prepared by immunoSEQ multiplex PCR; TCRdb keeps only in-frame clonotypes and omits some of them. The table lists approximately 2.5 million clones, roughly 93% of them singletons. Specimen: naive CD4+ T cells from PBMCs. Subset of the sample: CD45RA+ positively selected. These receptors were taken from a man between 18 and 29 years old in good health. Some clones in this sample may be carry-over from other donors' samples.

This chain links TRBV27 with TRBJ2-3; D possibly corresponds to TRBD2 (5 bases). The ends were cut back, 2 bases at V and 0 bases at J, with 15 bases in the middle. From germline, CDR1 is MNHEY and CDR2 SMNVEV (reference sequence). CDR3 length: 17 amino acids. CDR3 DNA sequence: TGTGCCAGCAGTTTAGAGGGCAGACTCTCTAGCACAGATACGCAGTATTTT. It codes for CASSLEGRLSSTDTQYF.

Here the CDR3 reads CASSSRGGPRGQPQHF. In DNA form, the CDR3 reads TGTGCCAGCAGCTCCCGGGGGGGCCCGAGGGGTCAGCCCCAGCATTTT. The chain joins TRBV5-6 to TRBJ1-5; D possibly corresponds to TRBD1 (6 bases). The germline V gene encodes CDR1 SGHDT and CDR2 YYEEEE. CDR3 length: 16 amino acids. Trimming took off 3 bases at V and 6 bases at J, with 19 bases between the two ends.

Concerning this clone: The sample contains more than one DNA sequence encoding this CDR3. The chain combines TRBV6-5 with TRBJ2-1; 10 nucleotides match TRBD2. V lost 0 bases to trimming and J lost 4 bases; unmatched junction nucleotides: 3. The CDR3 spans 16 residues. CDR1 MNHEY and CDR2 SVGAGI come from the germline V gene. CDR3 DNA sequence: TGTGCCAGCAGTTACTCGGCTAGCGGGAGTTACAATGAGCAGTTCTTC. As protein: CASSYSASGSYNEQFF.

The rearrangement links TRBV7-2 to TRBJ2-2; D gene uncertain. Germline loops: CDR1 SGHTA, CDR2 FQGNSA. The CDR3 has 14 amino acids. Trimming cost V 7 bases and J 6 bases, with 15 bases left between them. CDR3 in amino acids: CASTTTLVSGELFF. In DNA, the CDR3 is TGTGCCAGCACCACGACGCTCGTGTCCGGGGAGCTGTTTTTT. The variable domain in full, completed from reference TRBV7-2 and TRBJ2-2, reads GAGVSQSPSNKVTEKGKDVELRCDPISGHTALYWYRQSLGQGLEFLIYFQGNSAPDKSGLPSDRFSAERTGGSVSTLTIQRTQQEDSAVYLCASTTTLVSGELFFGEGSRLTVL.

This chain joins TRBV5-6 and TRBJ2-7, with D perhaps TRBD1 (6 bases). Germline CDR1 and CDR2: SGHDT and YYEEEE. This CDR3 has 15 residues. Trimming removed 3 bases at V and 5 bases at J, with 18 bases between. The CDR3 DNA sequence: TGTGCCAGCAGCTCTCGGGACAATTTTGTCCACGAGCAGTACTTC. Its translation: CASSSRDNFVHEQYF. Based on the CDR3 plus reference TRBV5-6 and TRBJ2-7, the full variable domain is DAGVTQSPTHLIKTRGQQVTLRCSPKSGHDTVSWYQQALGQGPQFIFQYYEEEERQRGNFPDRFSGHQFPNYSSELNVNALLLGDSALYLCASSSRDNFVHEQYFGPGTRLTVT.

In DNA form, the CDR3 reads TGTGCCAGCAGCTTTAACGGGGGTCAGCCCCAGCATTTT. It yields the protein CASSFNGGQPQHF. The chain links TRBV5-8 to TRBJ1-5, with D perhaps matching TRBD1 (5 bases). The CDR3 is made up of 13 amino acids. V lost 2 bases to trimming and J lost 6 bases, with 9 bases between them. Looked up from germline, CDR1 is SGHTS and CDR2 is YDEGEE.

This clone was picked up a small number of times. The chain recombines TRBV7-9 with TRBJ2-1; no reliable D call. The CDR3 sequence is 13 residues long. The V gene's germline CDR1 is SEHNR and CDR2 FQNEAQ (reference sequence). V shed 5 bases and J shed 1 base, with 6 bases lying between them. The chain's CDR3 is CASSPPSYNEQFF. CDR3 in DNA: TGTGCCAGCAGCCCTCCGTCCTACAATGAGCAGTTCTTC.

The V and J genes are TRBV15 and TRBJ1-1, with D possibly matching TRBD1 (5 bases). Trimming stripped 0 bases from V and 4 bases from J, with 9 bases between. The CDR3 is 14 residues long. Germline CDR1 is LNHNV and CDR2 is YYDKDF (reference sequence). In DNA form, the CDR3 reads TGTGCCACCAGCAGAGATAATGGGGGCACTGAAGCTTTCTTT. It codes for CATSRDNGGTEAFF.

This chain uses TRBV7-2 with TRBJ1-1; no reliable D call. CDR1 and CDR2 from the germline V gene are SGHTA and FQGNSA. The CDR3 runs to 15 residues. Deletions cut 4 bases from V and 1 base from J, with 13 bases between. The CDR3 nucleotides read TGTGCCAGCAGCTCCCGACGGGCCCGGAACACTGAAGCTTTCTTT. Amino acids: CASSSRRARNTEAFF.

The genes are TRBV7-8 and TRBJ2-2; 11 bases are a match to TRBD2. V lost 3 bases, J lost 8 bases, and 14 bases stayed unmatched. Germline assignment: CDR1 SGHVS and CDR2 FQNEAQ. The CDR3 covers 18 residues. The CDR3 sequence: CASSFRALTSGTLGELFF. The CDR3 DNA reads as TGTGCCAGCAGCTTTCGGGCTCTGACTAGCGGGACTCTTGGGGAGCTGTTTTTT. The variable domain in full, completed from reference TRBV7-8 and TRBJ2-2, reads GAGVSQSPRYKVAKRGQDVALRCDPISGHVSLFWYQQALGQGPEFLTYFQNEAQLDKSGLPSDRFFAERPEGSVSTLKIQRTQQEDSAVYLCASSFRALTSGTLGELFFGEGSRLTVL.

The chain has TRBV7-9 and TRBJ2-2; D might be TRBD1 (5 bases). The CDR3 has 15 amino acids. Trimming shortened V by 6 bases and J by 6 bases, and 17 bases separated the two germline ends. CDR1 and CDR2 from the germline V gene are SEHNR and FQNEAQ (reference sequence). The CDR3 loop reads CASRQRGRAAGELFF. CDR3 coding DNA: TGTGCCAGCAGACAAAGAGGCAGGGCGGCCGGGGAGCTGTTTTTT.

In DNA form, the CDR3 reads TGTGCCAGAAGCCGCACTAGGGACTACGAGCAGTACTTC. It codes for CARSRTRDYEQYF. The chain has TRBV5-3 and TRBJ2-7; tentatively, D is TRBD2 (5 bases). TRBV5-3 is labeled an ORF, and its function is uncertain. The CDR3 length is 13 residues. Trimming shortened V by 4 bases and J by 3 bases, and 11 bases separated the two germline ends.

The chain recombines TRBV27 with TRBJ2-7, with D possibly being TRBD2 (6 bases). Germline V gene lookup returns CDR1 MNHEY and CDR2 SMNVEV (reference sequence). V lost 6 bases and J 3 bases, leaving 15 bases between the germline ends. The CDR3 covers 14 residues. The CDR3 coding sequence is TGTGCCAGCAGGGGTTGGGGGGATGACTACGAGCAGTACTTC. Its translation is CASRGWGDDYEQYF.

This chain uses TRBV5-1 with TRBJ1-1; 7 bases agree with TRBD1. The length of the CDR3 is 15 residues. With 0 bases clipped from V and 2 bases from J, the junction kept 4 bases outside the gene matches. Germline-derived CDR1 and CDR2 are SGHRS and YFSETQ. The CDR3 nucleotides read TGCGCCAGCAGCTTGGTTTTAGGGGGCAACACTGAAGCTTTCTTT. Residues: CASSLVLGGNTEAFF.

The CDR3 region is CASSPANRGRDTEAFF. The DNA of the CDR3 is TGTGCCAGCAGCCCGGCGAACAGGGGGCGGGACACTGAAGCTTTCTTT. This chain links TRBV5-4 with TRBJ1-1; 9 nucleotides line up with TRBD1. The ends lost 4 bases at V and 3 bases at J; junction bases unmatched: 10. From germline, CDR1 is SGHNT and CDR2 YYREEE (reference sequence). The CDR3 runs to 16 residues.

The V gene is TRBV5-4, the J gene TRBJ2-7; TRBD2 matches at 10 bases. The V gene's germline CDR1 is SGHNT and CDR2 YYREEE (reference sequence). The CDR3 totals 14 residues. The ends lost 5 bases at V and 3 bases at J; junction bases unmatched: 5. DNA of the CDR3: TGTGCCAGCAGGCGAGCGGGAGGGAGCTACGAGCAGTACTTC. Protein: CASRRAGGSYEQYF. The full variable domain, in which reference TRBV5-4 and TRBJ2-7 provide the parts outside the CDR3, is ETGVTQSPTHLIKTRGQQVTLRCSSQSGHNTVSWYQQALGQGPQFIFQYYREEENGRGNFPPRFSGLQFPNYSSELNVNALELDDSALYLCASRRAGGSYEQYFGPGTRLTVT.

The rearrangement links TRBV27 to TRBJ2-7; a weak D match, TRBD1 (6 bases). The V and J ends lost 7 bases and 6 bases respectively, with 19 bases between them. There are 14 residues in the CDR3. Germline assignment: CDR1 MNHEY and CDR2 SMNVEV (reference sequence). Here the CDR3 DNA reads TGTGCCAGCAACCTGACAGGCCTGGGGGTCGAGCAGTACTTC. It encodes CASNLTGLGVEQYF.

The V gene is TRBV19, the J gene TRBJ1-5, with 7 nucleotides matching TRBD1. The germline CDR1 and CDR2 sequences are LNHDA and SQIVND (reference sequence). There are 14 residues in the CDR3. V lost 5 bases to trimming and J lost 2 bases; unmatched junction nucleotides: 3. The CDR3 loop reads CASSFTGGNQPQHF. CDR3 DNA sequence: TGTGCCAGTAGTTTTACAGGGGGCAATCAGCCCCAGCATTTT.

The chain carries TRBV7-8 and TRBJ1-1; the D gene is possibly TRBD1 (5 bases). The CDR3 contains 20 residues. Trimming removed 5 bases at V and 4 bases at J, with 32 bases between. The germline V gene has CDR1 SGHVS and CDR2 FQNEAQ. The CDR3 DNA is TGTGCCAGCAGCCAAAACCGGGGCGGCAGGGCCTCGCGGGGGGTCACTGAAGCTTTCTTT. It specifies CASSQNRGGRASRGVTEAFF.

V and J are TRBV5-1 and TRBJ2-1; 14 bases line up with TRBD2. This CDR3 is 15 amino acids long. V shed 3 bases, J shed 9 bases, and the junction held 5 bases outside the gene matches. Germline V gives CDR1 SGHRS, CDR2 YFSETQ. CDR3 protein: CASSSGLAGAGEQFF. As DNA, the CDR3 is TGCGCCAGCAGCTCGGGACTAGCGGGAGCCGGTGAGCAGTTCTTC.

This CDR3 is CASSEGGAAGSYEQYF. The CDR3 DNA sequence: TGTGCCAGCAGTGAAGGTGGGGCGGCGGGCTCCTACGAGCAGTACTTC. The V gene is TRBV2, the J gene TRBJ2-7; D possibly uses TRBD1 or TRBD2 (5 bases each). This CDR3 contains 16 residues. Germline V gene data show CDR1 as SNHLY and CDR2 as FYNNEI. Trimming pared 1 base from V and 0 bases from J, leaving 13 bases between.